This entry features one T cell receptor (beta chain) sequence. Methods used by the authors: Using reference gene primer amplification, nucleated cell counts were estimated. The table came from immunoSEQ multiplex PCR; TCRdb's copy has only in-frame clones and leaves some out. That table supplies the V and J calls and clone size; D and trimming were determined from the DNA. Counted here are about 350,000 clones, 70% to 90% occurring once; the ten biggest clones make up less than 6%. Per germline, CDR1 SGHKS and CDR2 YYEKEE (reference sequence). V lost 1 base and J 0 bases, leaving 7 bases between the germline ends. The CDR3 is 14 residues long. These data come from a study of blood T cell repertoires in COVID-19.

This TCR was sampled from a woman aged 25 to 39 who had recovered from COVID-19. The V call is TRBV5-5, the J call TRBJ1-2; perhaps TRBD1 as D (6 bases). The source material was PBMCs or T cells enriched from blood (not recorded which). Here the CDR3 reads CASSLTGPNYGYTF. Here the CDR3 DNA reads TGTGCCAGCAGCTTGACAGGGCCTAACTATGGCTACACCTTC.